This T cell receptor (beta chain) was observed in a study of cytomegalovirus exposure and HLA in healthy donors. Study findings and constraints: Most TCRs appeared rarely, but some public TCRs recurred in many donors. The study flagged some 170 TCR beta chains as cytomegalovirus-associated.

The CDR3 totals 17 residues. The J segment lost 1 base and the V segment lost 4 bases, leaving 8 bases of the junction unmatched. Germline V gene data show CDR1 as SGHNT and CDR2 as YYREEE (reference sequence). About this clone: Its cognate antigen is unknown.

Libraries were prepared by immunoSEQ multiplex PCR; TCRdb keeps only in-frame clonotypes and omits some of them. The table includes under 150,000 clones, around 87% detected once. This sequence originates from a man younger than 35 in good health and CMV-seropositive. The rearrangement links TRBV5-4 to TRBJ2-7; TRBD2 matches 13 bases. The sample comprised PBMCs. The CDR3 DNA is TGTGCCAGCAGCGACCGGACTAGCGGGGGATATTCCTACGAGCAGTACTTC. Amino acids: CASSDRTSGGYSYEQYF.